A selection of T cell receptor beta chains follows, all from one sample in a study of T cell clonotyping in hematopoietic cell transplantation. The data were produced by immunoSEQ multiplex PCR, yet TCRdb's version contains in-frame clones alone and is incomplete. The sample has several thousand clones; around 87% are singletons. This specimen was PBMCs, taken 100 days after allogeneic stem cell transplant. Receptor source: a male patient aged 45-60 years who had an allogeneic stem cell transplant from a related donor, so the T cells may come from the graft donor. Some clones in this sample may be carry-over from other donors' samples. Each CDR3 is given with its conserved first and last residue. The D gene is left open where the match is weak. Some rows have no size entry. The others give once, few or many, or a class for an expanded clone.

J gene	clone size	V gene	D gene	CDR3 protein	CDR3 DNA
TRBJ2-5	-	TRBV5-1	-	CASSLGAGVVETQYF	TGCGCCAGCAGCTTGGGGGCAGGGGTCGTGGAGACCCAGTACTTC
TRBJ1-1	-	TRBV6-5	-	CASSYSRFWDTEAFF	TGTGCCAGCAGTTACTCCCGTTTCTGGGACACTGAAGCTTTCTTT
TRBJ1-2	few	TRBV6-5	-	CASSYGLEYSGYTF	TGTGCCAGCAGTTATGGCCTAGAGTACTCTGGCTACACCTTC
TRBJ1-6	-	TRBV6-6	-	CASSYGGFYNSPLHF	TGTGCCAGCAGTTACGGGGGGTTCTATAATTCACCCCTCCACTTT
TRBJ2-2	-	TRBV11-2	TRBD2	CASSYRVLASGSSGELFF	TGTGCCAGCAGCTACCGAGTTCTGGCTAGCGGGAGTTCCGGGGAGCTGTTTTTT
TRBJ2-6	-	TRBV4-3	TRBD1	CASSQEGSGQGRAGANVLTF	TGCGCCAGCAGCCAAGAAGGGTCGGGACAGGGGAGGGCTGGGGCCAACGTCCTGACTTTC
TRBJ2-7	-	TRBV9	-	CASSVGDGLYEQYF	TGTGCCAGCAGCGTAGGGGACGGGTTATACGAGCAGTACTTC
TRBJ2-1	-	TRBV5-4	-	CASSLRGSYNEQFF	TGTGCCAGCAGCTTACGGGGATCCTACAATGAGCAGTTCTTC
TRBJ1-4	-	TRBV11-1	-	CASSLQMGTRKKLFF	TGTGCCAGCAGCCTCCAGATGGGGACGAGGAAAAAACTGTTTTTT
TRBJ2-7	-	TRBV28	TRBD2	CASSPRGGSTACEQYF	TGTGCCAGCAGCCCAAGGGGAGGGAGTACTGCCTGCGAGCAGTACTTC
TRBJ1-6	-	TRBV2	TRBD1	CASRDRANSPLHF	TGTGCCAGCAGGGACAGGGCGAATTCACCCCTCCACTTT
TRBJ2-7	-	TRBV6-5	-	CASIKNEEQYF	TGTGCCAGCATCAAAAACGAGGAGCAGTACTTC
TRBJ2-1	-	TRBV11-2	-	CASSLVSEYYNEQFF	TGTGCCAGCAGCTTAGTTTCGGAGTACTACAATGAGCAGTTCTTC
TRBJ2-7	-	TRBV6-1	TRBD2	CASSQRGSSYEQYF	TGTGCCAGCAGTCAGCGGGGGAGCTCCTACGAGCAGTACTTC
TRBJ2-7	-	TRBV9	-	CASSVATGELSYEQYF	TGTGCCAGCAGCGTAGCTACGGGGGAACTATCCTACGAGCAGTACTTC
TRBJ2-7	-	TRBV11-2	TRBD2	CASSSATKPGTSGGYEQYF	TGTGCCAGCAGCTCAGCCACGAAACCGGGGACTAGCGGGGGGTACGAGCAGTACTTC
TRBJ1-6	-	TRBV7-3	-	CASSWGNNSPLHF	TGTGCCAGCAGCTGGGGGAACAATTCACCCCTCCACTTT
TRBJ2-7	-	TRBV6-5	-	CASSRGYEQYF	TGTGCCAGCAGCAGGGGATACGAGCAGTACTTC
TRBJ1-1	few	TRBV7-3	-	CASSSILGDAEAFF	TGTGCCAGCAGCTCCATCTTGGGGGACGCTGAAGCTTTCTTT
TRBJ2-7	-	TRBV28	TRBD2	CASSFSGGRTYEQYF	TGTGCCAGCAGTTTCTCGGGGGGACGGACCTACGAGCAGTACTTC
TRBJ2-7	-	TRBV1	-	CTSSQEGVEGGSYEQYF	TGCACCAGCAGCCAAGAAGGGGTGGAGGGGGGGTCCTACGAGCAGTACTTC